The 27 T cell receptor beta chains presented below share a single source sample, sequenced in a study of cytomegalovirus exposure and HLA in healthy donors. The PCR had 60 Vbeta and 13 Jbeta primers. Method: immunoSEQ multiplex PCR; TCRdb's copy keeps in-frame clones and lacks some. The sample records roughly 170,000 clones, approximately 80% being singletons. Sequenced input: PBMCs. These receptors were taken from a woman between 45 and 60 years old in good health and CMV-seropositive.

With respect to this clone: The identical CDR3 is also encoded by other nucleotide sequences in the sample. This chain joins TRBV9 and TRBJ2-1; D uncertain. The germline gives CDR1 SGDLS, CDR2 YYNGEE. V was cut by 4 bases and J by 5 bases, with 4 bases left in between. The CDR3 is 11 amino acids. The CDR3 reads CASSPDNEQFF. CDR3 nucleotide sequence: TGTGCCAGCAGCCCCGACAATGAGCAGTTCTTC.

The chain carries TRBV4-1 and TRBJ2-7; weak D call: TRBD2 (6 bases). The germline V gene encodes CDR1 MGHRA and CDR2 YSYEKL. The V gene lost 1 base and the J gene lost 3 bases, with 13 bases spanning the gap. The CDR3 length is 15 residues. The CDR3 bases are TGCGCCAGCAGCCAAGTTGGCGGGATCCTCTACGAGCAGTACTTC. Protein sequence: CASSQVGGILYEQYF.

This chain uses TRBV2 with TRBJ2-7, with 9 bases identical to TRBD1. CDR1 SNHLY and CDR2 FYNNEI come from the germline V gene. J was trimmed by 6 bases and V by 9 bases; bases with no gene match: 9. This CDR3 is 13 amino acids long. The CDR3 nucleotides are TGTGCCAGTTCACCGGGACAGGGACGCGAGCAGTACTTC. Translating gives CASSPGQGREQYF.

The chain has TRBV6-6 and TRBJ1-5; D is ambiguous. Deletions cut 6 bases from V and 9 bases from J, with 12 bases between. The CDR3 contains 12 residues. The germline gives CDR1 MNHNY, CDR2 SVGAGI (reference sequence). CDR3 DNA sequence: TGTGCCAGCAGCTCCGACGAGCGGCCCCAGCATTTT. Translating gives CASSSDERPQHF.

This clone was recorded once. The chain combines TRBV5-1 with TRBJ2-1; D is perhaps TRBD2 (5 bases). The germline V gene encodes CDR1 SGHRS and CDR2 YFSETQ. Between the trimmed V and J ends, which lost 3 bases and 5 bases, there was a span of 9 bases. CDR3 size: 13 residues. CDR3 sequence: CASSYTGDNEQFF. CDR3 nucleotides: TGCGCCAGCAGCTACACCGGGGACAATGAGCAGTTCTTC.

The table lists this clone with a few counts. This chain connects TRBV19 to TRBJ1-1; no reliable D call. The CDR3 consists of 13 residues. Germline values: CDR1 LNHDA, CDR2 SQIVND (reference sequence). Trimming took off 7 bases at V and 5 bases at J, with 14 bases between the two ends. The CDR3 region has the DNA TGTGCCAGTACCCCAACTGTTATGACTGAAGCTTTCTTT. Its protein is CASTPTVMTEAFF. Full variable domain (missing parts from reference TRBV19 and TRBJ1-1): DGGITQSPKYLFRKEGQNVTLSCEQNLNHDAMYWYRQDPGQGLRLIYYSQIVNDFQKGDIAEGYSVSREKKESFPLTVTSAQKNPTAFYLCASTPTVMTEAFFGQGTRLTVV.

This sequence joins TRBV28 and TRBJ2-1, with TRBD2 matching over 10 bases. From germline, CDR1 is MDHEN and CDR2 SYDVKM. V shed 3 bases and J 7 bases; nucleotides not matched to a gene: 9. This CDR3 has 16 amino acids. CDR3 loop: CASSFLAGVPGNEQFF. CDR3 nucleotides: TGTGCCAGCAGTTTCCTAGCGGGAGTCCCAGGGAATGAGCAGTTCTTC.

This chain links TRBV9 with TRBJ1-1, with D perhaps TRBD1 (6 bases). Germline CDR1 and CDR2: SGDLS and YYNGEE. The V gene lost 10 bases and the J gene lost 8 bases, with 12 bases spanning the gap. The CDR3 has 10 amino acids. CDR3 nucleotides: TGTGCCGGTCACAGGGCCGAAGCTTTCTTT. Protein sequence: CAGHRAEAFF.

The chain links TRBV6-6 to TRBJ2-2; TRBD2 agrees at 7 bases. The J segment lost 6 bases and the V segment lost 2 bases, leaving 3 bases of the junction unmatched. Per germline, CDR1 MNHNY and CDR2 SVGAGI (reference sequence). The length of the CDR3 is 14 residues. The CDR3 coding sequence is TGTGCCAGCAGTTACCCTGGACTAGCCGGGGAGCTGTTTTTT. Translating gives CASSYPGLAGELFF.

Points on this clone: Other DNA sequences in the same sample also yield this CDR3. This chain uses TRBV5-1 with TRBJ2-1; TRBD2 might be the D (6 bases). The germline V gene has CDR1 SGHRS and CDR2 YFSETQ. Trimming stripped 5 bases from V and 0 bases from J, with 12 bases between. This CDR3 is 15 amino acids long. This CDR3 reads CASSPGGSSYNEQFF. The CDR3 coding sequence is TGCGCCAGCAGTCCCGGGGGTAGCTCCTACAATGAGCAGTTCTTC.

This chain uses TRBV7-8 with TRBJ1-2, with 8 bases fitting TRBD1. The CDR3 contains 13 residues. The V and J ends lost 5 bases and 7 bases, in that order; junction bases with no gene match: 6. CDR1 is SGHVS, CDR2 FQNEAQ, per germline. The CDR3 spells CASSTGQESGYTF. The CDR3 coding sequence is TGTGCCAGCAGCACGGGACAGGAAAGTGGCTACACCTTC.

Note on this clone: One junction end disagrees with the germline gene, perhaps due to a read error. This chain uses TRBV7-9 with TRBJ2-1; TRBD2 matches 13 bases. This CDR3 contains 17 residues. CDR1 is SEHNR and CDR2 is FQNEAQ in the germline V gene (reference sequence). CDR3 loop: CSSSLKGSGLAGSEQFF. CDR3 sequence (DNA): TGTTCCAGCAGTTTAAAAGGGTCGGGACTAGCGGGGAGTGAGCAGTTCTTC.

In regard to this clone: At one of its ends the junction is not consistent with the germline gene, which may arise from a read error. The chain has TRBV7-9 and TRBJ2-7; 7 nucleotides agree with TRBD1. Looked up from germline, CDR1 is SEHNR and CDR2 is FQNEAQ (reference sequence). The CDR3 consists of 15 residues. The CDR3 is CSSSPYQTGFHEQYF. The CDR3 DNA follows: TGTTCCAGCAGCCCCTACCAGACAGGGTTCCACGAGCAGTACTTC.

The CDR3 region is CASSIDGDRSYSNQPQHF. CDR3 nucleotides: TGTGCCAGTAGTATCGATGGGGACAGGAGTTATAGCAATCAGCCCCAGCATTTT. This chain uses TRBV19 with TRBJ1-5; 8 nucleotides align to TRBD1. The CDR3 extends over 18 amino acids. V shed 3 bases, J shed 0 bases, and the junction held 10 bases outside the gene matches. CDR1 and CDR2 from the germline V gene are LNHDA and SQIVND (reference sequence).

This chain joins TRBV19 and TRBJ2-5; 8 nucleotides match TRBD2. Unmatched junction bases numbered 5, after V lost 3 bases and J lost 2 bases. This CDR3 is 15 amino acids long. Germline V CDR1 and CDR2: LNHDA, SQIVND (reference sequence). CDR3 nucleotides: TGTGCCAGTAGTATCCATGGCGGGGGGCAAGAGACCCAGTACTTC. Translated, it gives CASSIHGGGQETQYF. The full variable domain, with the rest looked up from reference TRBV19 and TRBJ2-5, is DGGITQSPKYLFRKEGQNVTLSCEQNLNHDAMYWYRQDPGQGLRLIYYSQIVNDFQKGDIAEGYSVSREKKESFPLTVTSAQKNPTAFYLCASSIHGGGQETQYFGPGTRLLVL.

The chain links TRBV4-1 to TRBJ2-5; 7 bases are a match to TRBD2. Trimming cost V 0 bases and J 4 bases; bases outside gene matches: 14. This CDR3 is built from 18 residues. The germline V gene has CDR1 MGHRA and CDR2 YSYEKL. The CDR3 DNA sequence: TGCGCCAGCAGCCAAGAGCTAACTGGGGCGGGGGTAGGAGAGACCCAGTACTTC. Its protein is CASSQELTGAGVGETQYF.

The chain employs TRBV4-3 and TRBJ2-7; TRBD1 matches 7 bases. CDR3 length: 16 amino acids. Trimming removed 4 bases from V and 1 base from J; junction bases left unmatched: 10. Germline assignment: CDR1 LGHNA and CDR2 YSLEER. CDR3 region: CASSPADHRGSYEQYF. CDR3 in DNA: TGCGCCAGCAGCCCCGCCGACCACAGGGGTTCCTACGAGCAGTACTTC.

The chain uses TRBV21-1 and TRBJ2-7; TRBD2 reflects the table's D call only, with no check against the DNA. TRBV21-1 is deemed a pseudogene. The CDR3 runs 15 residues. CDR3 sequence reads: CASLSSRGTQYEQYF. In DNA form, the CDR3 reads TGTGCCAGCCTTTCTAGCCGGGGGACCCAATACGAGCAGTACTTC.

The rearrangement uses TRBV7-3 and TRBJ1-1; a possible D gene is TRBD1 (5 bases). V lost 6 bases to trimming and J lost 6 bases, with 11 bases between them. The germline V gene encodes CDR1 SGHTA and CDR2 FQGTGA. The CDR3 spans 12 residues. The CDR3 loop reads CASRGRGAEAFF. CDR3 bases: TGTGCCAGCAGGGGGCGAGGAGCTGAAGCTTTCTTT.

The table lists this clone with a count of one. The rearrangement uses TRBV4-3 and TRBJ1-2; 10 bases align to TRBD1. Germline CDR1 reads LGHNA; CDR2 reads YSLEER. V gave up 1 base and J gave up 4 bases; unmatched junction bases: 3. The CDR3 is made up of 15 amino acids. CDR3 residues: CASSQGQGASYGYTF. CDR3 sequence (DNA): TGCGCCAGCAGCCAAGGACAGGGGGCTAGCTATGGCTACACCTTC.

The chain joins TRBV6-6 to TRBJ2-2; TRBD2 might be the D (5 bases). V was pared by 6 bases and J by 0 bases, with 8 bases between. Germline values: CDR1 MNHNY, CDR2 SVGAGI (reference sequence). The CDR3 extends over 14 amino acids. CDR3 sequence (DNA): TGTGCCAGCAGAAAGGGAGCGAACACCGGGGAGCTGTTTTTT. It codes for CASRKGANTGELFF.

V is TRBV9 and J is TRBJ2-7; 13 bases map to TRBD2. This CDR3 has 14 amino acids. Germline loops: CDR1 SGDLS, CDR2 YYNGEE. V shed 2 bases, J shed 5 bases, and the junction held 1 base outside the gene matches. CDR3 sequence reads: CASSVGLAGDEQYF. In DNA, the CDR3 is TGTGCCAGCAGCGTCGGACTAGCGGGAGACGAGCAGTACTTC.

V usage is TRBV6-5 and J usage is TRBJ1-2; TRBD1 is a possible D gene (5 bases). This CDR3 contains 15 residues. V was cut by 0 bases and J by 8 bases, with 16 bases left in between. Germline V gene data show CDR1 as MNHEY and CDR2 as SVGAGI. Here the CDR3 reads CASSYSWGGVQGYTF. In nucleotides, the CDR3 is TGTGCCAGCAGTTACTCGTGGGGGGGTGTGCAGGGCTACACCTTC.

This clone was recorded only once. The chain uses TRBV27 and TRBJ2-7; weak D call: TRBD1 (5 bases). Per germline, CDR1 MNHEY and CDR2 SMNVEV (reference sequence). The CDR3 has 13 amino acids. V lost 7 bases to trimming and J lost 6 bases, with 16 bases between them. The CDR3 here is CASMRRPDSEQYF. CDR3 in DNA: TGTGCCAGCATGCGGAGACCTGACAGCGAGCAGTACTTC.

The V gene is TRBV19, the J gene TRBJ1-2; D is unclear. The V end was cut by 5 bases, the J end by 6 bases, with 10 bases between. The germline gives CDR1 LNHDA, CDR2 SQIVND (reference sequence). The CDR3 extends over 12 amino acids. CDR3: CASSGLRDGYTF. CDR3 in DNA: TGTGCCAGTAGTGGCCTGAGGGATGGCTACACCTTC.

As concerns this clone: The junction departs from germline at one end; a sequencing error may be responsible. This sequence joins TRBV7-7 and TRBJ2-2; D ambiguous. Germline-derived CDR1 and CDR2 are SSHAT and FNYEAQ (reference sequence). CDR3 length equals 15 residues. In nucleotides, the CDR3 is TGTGCTAGCAGCTTAAATCCCACGAACACCGGGGAGCTGTTTTTT. Protein: CASSLNPTNTGELFF.

The genes are TRBV7-2 and TRBJ2-1; 11 bases are a match to TRBD2. The CDR3 is 19 amino acids. With 3 bases clipped from V and 0 bases from J, the junction kept 10 bases outside the gene matches. Germline V gene lookup returns CDR1 SGHTA and CDR2 FQGNSA. This CDR3 reads CASSFRRLAGLSSYNEQFF. DNA for the CDR3: TGTGCCAGCAGCTTCAGACGACTAGCGGGGCTGAGCTCCTACAATGAGCAGTTCTTC.